The 30 T cell receptor beta chains presented below share a single source sample, sequenced in a study of cytomegalovirus exposure and HLA in healthy donors. Generated by immunoSEQ multiplex PCR, the TCRdb table keeps only in-frame clones and is missing some. The sample has approximately 200,000 clones, 84% seen once. The sample taken for sequencing was PBMCs. The receptors originated from a young man in good health and CMV-seropositive.

The chain links TRBV5-8 to TRBJ2-3, with unresolved D. Germline V gene lookup returns CDR1 SGHTS and CDR2 YDEGEE. The CDR3 contains 13 residues. Trimming removed 2 bases from V and 0 bases from J, with 4 bases in between. The CDR3 region has the DNA TGTGCCAGCAGCTTTGAGAGCACAGATACGCAGTATTTT. Translation gives CASSFESTDTQYF. Variable domain in full (rest from reference TRBV5-8 and TRBJ2-3): EAGVTQSPTHLIKTRGQQATLRCSPISGHTSVYWYQQALGLGLQFLLWYDEGEERNRGNFPPRFSGRQFPNYSSELNVNALELEDSALYLCASSFESTDTQYFGPGTRLTVL.

The chain recombines TRBV2 with TRBJ2-7, with 9 bases that match TRBD2. CDR3 length: 15 residues. V shed 6 bases, J shed 2 bases, and the junction held 8 bases outside the gene matches. Looked up from germline, CDR1 is SNHLY and CDR2 is FYNNEI. The CDR3 loop is CASRIIIAGAYEQYF. Here the CDR3 DNA reads TGTGCCAGCAGGATAATAATAGCGGGGGCCTACGAGCAGTACTTC.

The genes are TRBV21-1 and TRBJ2-3; the D call of TRBD1 is as the table states it, not checked on the DNA. TRBV21-1 is a documented pseudogene. CDR3 length: 17 residues. The CDR3 DNA follows: TGTGCCAGCAGCAAAATATACCGGGACAGGGGAACAGATACGCAGTATTTT. Its translation is CASSKIYRDRGTDTQYF.

This chain uses TRBV28 with TRBJ2-1; the D gene is possibly TRBD2 (6 bases). Trimming stripped 8 bases from V and 5 bases from J, with 19 bases between. This CDR3 comprises 15 residues. The germline gives CDR1 MDHEN, CDR2 SYDVKM. In DNA form, the CDR3 reads TGTGCCAGCCGTCAGTTGGGCGGGGACCACAATGAGCAGTTCTTC. It encodes CASRQLGGDHNEQFF.

In nucleotides, the CDR3 is TGTGCCAGCAGCACAGGGGCCGGGGAGCTGTTTTTT. Amino acid sequence: CASSTGAGELFF. The chain joins TRBV9 to TRBJ2-2, with 7 positions matching TRBD1. CDR3 length equals 12 residues. CDR1 and CDR2 from the germline V gene are SGDLS and YYNGEE. Trimming at V came to 4 bases and at J to 6 bases, leaving 0 bases not matched to a gene.

The chain employs TRBV5-6 and TRBJ1-2, with 8 bases aligning to TRBD1. V lost 4 bases, J lost 7 bases, and 9 bases stayed unmatched. CDR1 and CDR2 from the germline V gene are SGHDT and YYEEEE. The CDR3 loop spans 14 amino acids. In DNA, the CDR3 is TGTGCCAGCAGCCCGGACAGGGTATGGACTGGCTACACCTTC. Its translation is CASSPDRVWTGYTF.

This rearrangement joins TRBV11-2 to TRBJ2-5; TRBD1 might be the D (6 bases). Germline V gene sequence: CDR1 SGHAT, CDR2 FQNNGV. V was pared by 4 bases and J by 5 bases, with 17 bases between. This CDR3 is built from 15 residues. The CDR3 protein is CASSSPRTDGETQYF. The CDR3 bases are TGTGCCAGCAGCTCCCCCCGGACAGATGGGGAGACCCAGTACTTC. Full variable domain (missing parts from reference TRBV11-2 and TRBJ2-5): EAGVAQSPRYKIIEKRQSVAFWCNPISGHATLYWYQQILGQGPKLLIQFQNNGVVDDSQLPKDRFSAERLKGVDSTLKIQPAKLEDSAVYLCASSSPRTDGETQYFGPGTRLLVL.

The V call is TRBV5-1, the J call TRBJ2-7, with TRBD1 matching 8 bases. The germline CDR1 and CDR2 sequences are SGHRS and YFSETQ. CDR3 length: 14 amino acids. Losses at the gene ends were 4 bases for V and 4 bases for J; bases not matched to a gene: 7. CDR3 region: CASSPGQGLYEQYF. CDR3 sequence (DNA): TGCGCCAGCAGCCCCGGACAGGGCCTATACGAGCAGTACTTC.

The sample holds a few counts of this clone. The chain recombines TRBV27 with TRBJ1-2; maybe TRBD1 (6 bases). V shed 5 bases and J shed 8 bases, with 18 bases lying between them. This CDR3 region has 14 residues. The germline gives CDR1 MNHEY, CDR2 SMNVEV (reference sequence). The DNA of the CDR3 is TGTGCCAGCAGTGCCGGTGCAGGGGCCCGGGGCTACACCTTC. Its translation is CASSAGAGARGYTF.

The chain uses TRBV5-4 and TRBJ2-7, with D hard to call. Trimming cost V 0 bases and J 7 bases, with 5 bases left between them. The germline V gene encodes CDR1 SGHNT and CDR2 YYREEE (reference sequence). This CDR3 comprises 11 residues. CDR3 sequence reads: CASSLAGEQYF. The CDR3 DNA sequence: TGTGCCAGCAGCTTGGCCGGGGAGCAGTACTTC. The entire variable domain, with the rest obtained from reference TRBV5-4 and TRBJ2-7, is as follows: ETGVTQSPTHLIKTRGQQVTLRCSSQSGHNTVSWYQQALGQGPQFIFQYYREEENGRGNFPPRFSGLQFPNYSSELNVNALELDDSALYLCASSLAGEQYFGPGTRLTVT.

The V call is TRBV2, the J call TRBJ2-3; 9 bases agree with TRBD2. CDR1 is SNHLY, CDR2 FYNNEI, per germline. The length of the CDR3 is 16 residues. V gave up 7 bases and J gave up 2 bases; unmatched junction bases: 10. CDR3 DNA sequence: TGTGCCAGCACCCCCGGGCTAGCGGGGTCCACAGATACGCAGTATTTT. It specifies CASTPGLAGSTDTQYF.

CDR3: CATGVRLAGADTQYF. The CDR3 coding sequence is TGTGCCACCGGGGTGAGACTAGCGGGAGCAGATACGCAGTATTTT. The chain combines TRBV15 with TRBJ2-3; 12 bases align to TRBD2. V gave up 8 bases and J gave up 4 bases; unmatched junction bases: 7. Germline CDR1 is LNHNV and CDR2 is YYDKDF (reference sequence). The CDR3 has 15 amino acids. Using reference TRBV15 and TRBJ2-3 for the parts outside the CDR3, the full variable domain is DAMVIQNPRYQVTQFGKPVTLSCSQTLNHNVMYWYQQKSSQAPKLLFHYYDKDFNNEADTPDNFQSRRPNTSFCFLDIRSPGLGDTAMYLCATGVRLAGADTQYFGPGTRLTVL.

The sample holds one count of this clone. The chain carries TRBV30 and TRBJ1-2; tentatively, D is TRBD1 (6 bases). CDR1 is GTSNPN, CDR2 SVGIG, per germline (reference sequence). V lost 2 bases and J 6 bases, leaving 25 bases between the germline ends. The CDR3 sequence is 17 residues long. This CDR3 is CAWSRRPGAPGEDGYTF. The DNA for the CDR3 is TGTGCCTGGAGTAGGAGACCAGGGGCACCCGGTGAAGATGGCTACACCTTC.

This clone has just one count. The chain joins TRBV7-9 to TRBJ2-3; 7 bases agree with TRBD1. Trimming took 5 bases from V and 3 from J; bases not matched to a gene: 8. Germline CDR1 SEHNR, CDR2 FQNEAQ (reference sequence). The CDR3 runs to 15 residues. DNA for the CDR3: TGTGCCAGCAGCCCGACAGGGAGTGATACAGATACGCAGTATTTT. As protein: CASSPTGSDTDTQYF.

The chain couples TRBV2 to TRBJ2-1, with D tentatively TRBD1 (6 bases). This CDR3 is 15 amino acids long. CDR1 SNHLY and CDR2 FYNNEI come from the germline V gene. V was shortened by 7 bases and J by 5 bases, with 18 bases between the two germline ends. CDR3 residues: CASNLQGKGHNEQFF. The CDR3 region has the DNA TGTGCCAGCAATCTACAGGGTAAGGGCCACAATGAGCAGTTCTTC.

The chain couples TRBV13 to TRBJ2-3; D gene uncertain. The CDR3 extends over 13 amino acids. Trimming cost V 9 bases and J 0 bases, with 10 bases left between them. Germline V gives CDR1 PRHDT, CDR2 FYEKMQ (reference sequence). The DNA for the CDR3 is TGTGCCAGTAAATTTAGCAGCACAGATACGCAGTATTTT. This encodes CASKFSSTDTQYF.

The chain has TRBV5-1 and TRBJ1-2; TRBD1 agrees at 8 bases. This CDR3 has 14 amino acids. In germline, CDR1 is SGHRS, CDR2 YFSETQ. V dropped 3 bases and J dropped 7; count of bases not matched to a gene: 8. DNA of the CDR3: TGCGCCAGCAGCTCGGACAGGGAGGGATCTGGCTACACCTTC. It encodes CASSSDREGSGYTF. Supplemented by reference TRBV5-1 and TRBJ1-2, the full variable domain reads KAGVTQTPRYLIKTRGQQVTLSCSPISGHRSVSWYQQTPGQGLQFLFEYFSETQRNKGNFPGRFSGRQFSNSRSEMNVSTLELGDSALYLCASSSDREGSGYTFGSGTRLTVV.

This clone was recorded a few times. The chain has TRBV29-1 and TRBJ2-1; 10 bases match TRBD2. The V gene's germline CDR1 is SQVTM and CDR2 ANQGSEA. The CDR3 length is 17 residues. Unmatched junction bases numbered 14, after V lost 3 bases and J lost 6 bases. The DNA of the CDR3 is TGCAGCGTTGATGAGGGACTAGCGTCGATCGACCTCAATGAGCAGTTCTTC. It is translated as CSVDEGLASIDLNEQFF.

This clone was seen repeatedly, ten times or more. An end of the junction differs from the germline gene, which may be a read error. The chain recombines TRBV7-3 with TRBJ2-5; tentative D call: TRBD2 (5 bases). CDR1 and CDR2 from the germline V gene are SGHTA and FQGTGA. The CDR3 runs 11 residues. The CDR3 region has the DNA TGTGCCAGCAGCCTTGGACGGGAACTCGACTTC. Its protein is CASSLGRELDF.

This chain links TRBV28 with TRBJ2-7; D possibly corresponds to TRBD1 (5 bases). The CDR3 length is 13 residues. Germline-derived CDR1 and CDR2 are MDHEN and SYDVKM. Trimming removed 7 bases at V and 5 bases at J, with 15 bases between. The CDR3 sequence: CASTRVVLDEQYF. CDR3 nucleotide sequence: TGTGCCAGCACCAGGGTGGTTCTCGACGAGCAGTACTTC.

Remarks on this clone: Distinct nucleotide sequences in the sample also encode this CDR3. The chain is built from TRBV28 and TRBJ2-7; unclear D gene. Trimming took off 6 bases at V and 3 bases at J, with 3 bases between the two ends. The germline V gene encodes CDR1 MDHEN and CDR2 SYDVKM. This CDR3 is built from 10 residues. Here the CDR3 reads CASSRYEQYF. The CDR3 DNA is TGTGCCAGCAGCCGCTACGAGCAGTACTTC.

The rearrangement links TRBV5-1 to TRBJ2-3; TRBD1 agrees at 7 bases. The CDR3 consists of 14 residues. Germline V gene sequence: CDR1 SGHRS, CDR2 YFSETQ. Trimming took 0 bases from V and 5 from J; bases not matched to a gene: 3. In DNA form, the CDR3 reads TGCGCCAGCAGCTTGGAGGGACAGAAAGATACGCAGTATTTT. It encodes CASSLEGQKDTQYF.

CDR3 coding DNA: TGTGCCAGTAGTCCCGGGTCTCCATTTTTGTACGAGCAGTACTTC. This translates into CASSPGSPFLYEQYF. The rearrangement joins TRBV19 to TRBJ2-7; D ambiguous. CDR1 is LNHDA, CDR2 SQIVND, per germline (reference sequence). Between the trimmed V and J ends, which lost 5 bases and 4 bases, there was a span of 18 bases. This CDR3 is 15 amino acids long. Full variable domain (remainder filled in from reference TRBV19 and TRBJ2-7): DGGITQSPKYLFRKEGQNVTLSCEQNLNHDAMYWYRQDPGQGLRLIYYSQIVNDFQKGDIAEGYSVSREKKESFPLTVTSAQKNPTAFYLCASSPGSPFLYEQYFGPGTRLTVT.

Only one count was recorded for this clone. Other DNA sequences in this sample translate to the same CDR3. The rearrangement uses TRBV27 and TRBJ2-5, with TRBD1 matching 7 bases. V dropped 2 bases and J dropped 1; count of bases not matched to a gene: 1. Germline CDR1 and CDR2: MNHEY and SMNVEV (reference sequence). This CDR3 is 14 amino acids long. CDR3 residues: CASSLRQGQETQYF. CDR3 nucleotides: TGTGCCAGCAGTTTACGACAGGGCCAAGAGACCCAGTACTTC.

The CDR3 spells CASSQTSGNSNEQFF. The CDR3 nucleotides read TGTGCCAGCAGCCAGACTAGCGGGAATTCCAATGAGCAGTTCTTC. This chain uses TRBV25-1 with TRBJ2-1; 11 positions match TRBD2. Germline V gene lookup returns CDR1 MGHDK and CDR2 SYGVNS. V was pared by 6 bases and J by 6 bases, with 7 bases of the junction left unmatched. CDR3 length: 15 residues.

The chain couples TRBV7-8 to TRBJ1-5, with D uncertain. V was shortened by 2 bases and J by 0 bases, with 8 bases between the two germline ends. The V gene's germline CDR1 is SGHVS and CDR2 FQNEAQ. The CDR3 is 15 residues long. CDR3 sequence: CASSLNPYSNQPQHF. CDR3 nucleotide sequence: TGTGCCAGCAGCTTAAACCCCTATAGCAATCAGCCCCAGCATTTT.

Only one count was recorded for this clone. The chain has TRBV1 and TRBJ2-7; no check of the table's D call, TRBD2, against the DNA was made. TRBV1 is marked as a pseudogene. This CDR3 is built from 15 residues. The CDR3 DNA reads TGCACCAGCAGCCGCATGTGGCTAGCCTCCTACGAGCAGTACTTC. Translation: CTSSRMWLASYEQYF.

The rearrangement uses TRBV2 and TRBJ1-2; a weak D match, TRBD1 (5 bases). The ends were cut back, 2 bases at V and 7 bases at J, with 26 bases in the middle. The germline CDR1 and CDR2 sequences are SNHLY and FYNNEI. This CDR3 has 18 amino acids. CDR3 nucleotide sequence: TGTGCCAGCAGTGAATTTTCCCGGTCGGGCAGGGTGTCACCTGGCTACACCTTC. Protein: CASSEFSRSGRVSPGYTF.

This chain connects TRBV7-6 to TRBJ2-1, with TRBD2 identical over 10 bases. There are 17 residues in the CDR3. J gave up 10 bases and V 2 bases, and 14 bases lay outside the gene matches. Germline V gene lookup returns CDR1 SGHVS and CDR2 FNYEAQ. DNA of the CDR3: TGTGCCAGCAGCTTATTAGGGCCAGCGGGAGGGCCTCGAGAGCAGTTCTTC. Its protein is CASSLLGPAGGPREQFF.

J is TRBJ2-7 and V is TRBV4-1; 9 bases are shared with TRBD2. Germline lookup yields CDR1 MGHRA and CDR2 YSYEKL. The junction had 12 bases not matched to a gene; V was cut back by 4 bases and J by 5 bases. The CDR3 is 16 amino acids. CDR3 in amino acids: CASSPRGPSGTHEQYF. In DNA, the CDR3 is TGCGCCAGCAGCCCGAGGGGTCCTAGCGGGACCCACGAGCAGTACTTC.